This entry concerns a single T cell receptor beta chain. Its antigen is still unknown. This entry comes from a study of cytomegalovirus exposure and HLA in healthy donors. Amplification used 60 Vbeta primers and 13 Jbeta primers. Sequenced by immunoSEQ multiplex PCR; TCRdb stores in-frame clones only, minus some. The table includes under 100,000 clones, around three quarters detected once. V gave up 5 bases and J gave up 7 bases, with 17 bases separating them. CDR1 SGHVS and CDR2 FQNEAQ come from the germline V gene. The CDR3 loop spans 15 amino acids. Study-level results: In a later analysis, V- and J-gene trimming of beta chains associated with a DCLRE1C missense variant, replicated independently. In a later analysis, specific HLA alleles were associated with 15,000 or so TCR beta sequences at a 0.05 false discovery rate. Cytomegalovirus association was listed for around 180 TCR beta chains. Later work found that TCR association rates differed between HLA loci; DRB1 had the most and HLA-C the fewest.

Sequences were obtained from PBMCs. The receptor's source is a young man in good health and CMV-seronegative. The V call is TRBV7-8, the J call TRBJ1-4, with a possible D match to TRBD1 (5 bases). CDR3 region: CASSLRGDLVEKLFF. The CDR3 bases are TGTGCCAGCAGCCTCCGGGGGGACCTAGTTGAAAAACTGTTTTTT.